The subject of this entry is one TCR beta chain. This CDR3 region has 19 residues. V was clipped by 2 bases and J by 1 base; unmatched bases: 13. CDR1 and CDR2 from the germline V gene are MDHEN and SYDVKM. Using immunoSEQ multiplex PCR, the repertoire was profiled, and TCRdb retains in-frame clones only, with some absent. Among roughly 110,000 clones, approximately 90% were seen once, and the ten largest hold less than 2%. This sample is drawn from a study of cytomegalovirus exposure and HLA in healthy donors. In the study overall: The 90 to 150 validation repertoires were produced on the same platform as the 500 to 800 repertoires of the first cohort. This was reported in a later analysis.

Separation from the roughly 700-subject first cohort characterized the roughly 130-subject validation cohort, to which the donors belonged. The receptor was derived from a woman between 18 and 29 years old in good health and CMV-seropositive. Input material: PBMCs. The chain has TRBV28 and TRBJ2-3, with 9 bases lining up with TRBD2. The CDR3 DNA sequence: TGTGCCAGCAGTTTACTCCCCCGGGCTAGCGGGGCAGGCACAGATACGCAGTATTTT. This gives the protein CASSLLPRASGAGTDTQYF.